This T cell receptor beta chain emerged from a study of T-cell reconstitution after alpha-beta-depleted transplantation in children. Germline V CDR1 and CDR2: ENHRY, SYGVKD. The CDR3 runs 14 residues. Trimming removed 7 bases from V and 6 bases from J; junction bases left unmatched: 7. This clonotype was observed at least ten times. Its antigen is undetermined. The study's findings and limits: At the one-year point after transplant, T-cell counts and TCRbeta diversity were found to come mostly from T cells that had been newly produced. It was surviving recipient T cells and thymic progenitors that gave some patients high TCRbeta diversity at day 60. Approximately two months post-transplant, alpha-beta T cells reportedly originated from several hundred expanded graft clones.

Unique molecular identifiers were used to barcode this TCRbeta library. TCRdb re-called the PCR reads through MiXCR, storing one row per CDR3 protein. The sample has around 450,000 distinct CDR3 sequences, roughly 10% seen once. The TCR comes from a child aged 2 to 15 with inherited bone marrow failure, due to receive a stem cell transplant. The chain employs TRBV10-3 and TRBJ2-1; 9 bases agree with TRBD1. This material consisted of PBMCs, taken before TCRalphabeta/CD19-depleted stem cell transplant. The CDR3 sequence: CAITGTGMGNEQFF. In nucleotides, the CDR3 is TGTGCCATCACTGGGACAGGGATGGGCAATGAGCAGTTCTTC.